The 2 T cell receptor beta chains in this list originate from one sample, sequenced in a study of blood T cell repertoires in COVID-19. This table comes from immunoSEQ multiplex PCR, and its TCRdb copy is limited to in-frame clones, with some not included. This sample has fewer than 180,000 clones; about nine tenths occur once, and the top ten carry 3.5% to 4.5%. Material: peripheral blood. These receptors came from a woman in her sixties or seventies with active or convalescent COVID-19.

The chain links TRBV19 to TRBJ1-3, with TRBD1 as a possible D gene (6 bases). There are 13 residues in the CDR3. Trimming took 10 bases from V and 2 from J, leaving 12 bases between them. The germline gives CDR1 LNHDA, CDR2 SQIVND (reference sequence). CDR3 residues: CANPWGPGNTIYF. For the CDR3, the DNA is TGTGCCAACCCCTGGGGGCCTGGAAACACCATATATTTT.

The chain is built from TRBV21-1 and TRBJ1-5. TRBV21-1 is a known pseudogene. The CDR3 extends over 16 amino acids. Written as DNA, the CDR3 is TGTGCCAGCAGCAAAGTGGGGGGTACAAGCAATCAGCCCCAGCATTTT. This encodes CASSKVGGTSNQPQHF.